The 7 T cell receptor beta chains given below trace back to one sample, sequenced in a study of blood T cell repertoires in COVID-19. The data were produced by immunoSEQ multiplex PCR, yet TCRdb's version contains in-frame clones alone and is incomplete. The sample records 250,000 to 350,000 clones, about 86% being singletons. Input material: peripheral blood. The receptors were gathered from a person between 70 and 80 years old with COVID-19, enrolled during active disease.

The chain recombines TRBV5-6 with TRBJ2-5, with 10 bases that match TRBD2. The germline gives CDR1 SGHDT, CDR2 YYEEEE. Trimming cost V 4 bases and J 3 bases; bases outside gene matches: 12. CDR3 length: 17 amino acids. The CDR3 sequence: CASSGILAGDSEETQYF. In DNA form, the CDR3 reads TGTGCCAGCAGCGGGATCCTAGCGGGGGACTCCGAAGAGACCCAGTACTTC.

The chain recombines TRBV10-2 with TRBJ2-2; 14 nucleotides align to TRBD2. V shed 5 bases, J shed 6 bases, and the junction held 2 bases outside the gene matches. Per germline, CDR1 WSHSY and CDR2 SAAADI. The CDR3 runs 15 residues. The CDR3 reads CASSPGLAGAGELFF. The CDR3 region has the DNA TGCGCCAGCAGTCCGGGACTAGCGGGAGCCGGGGAGCTGTTTTTT.

V usage is TRBV3-1 (or the pseudogene TRBV3-2) and J usage is TRBJ1-3; D gene ambiguous. Per the germline V gene, CDR1 is LGHDT and CDR2 is YNNKEL (reference sequence). This CDR3 has 15 residues. Trimming removed 4 bases at V and 0 bases at J, with 10 bases between. The CDR3 region has the DNA TGTGCCAGCAGCCCCACGGGGAACTCTGGAAACACCATATATTTT. The encoded protein is CASSPTGNSGNTIYF.

The J gene is TRBJ1-2, the V gene TRBV27; perhaps TRBD1 as D (5 bases). The CDR3 is made up of 16 amino acids. CDR1 and CDR2 from the germline V gene are MNHEY and SMNVEV (reference sequence). Trimming took 3 bases from V and 0 from J, leaving 14 bases between them. The CDR3: CASSLRQGSTNYGYTF. The CDR3 coding sequence is TGTGCCAGCAGTTTGCGGCAGGGAAGTACTAACTATGGCTACACCTTC.

The chain couples TRBV12-3 or TRBV12-4 to TRBJ2-5, with 10 bases aligning to TRBD1. The trim removed 10 bases at V and 1 base at J, leaving 3 bases unmatched. The CDR3 is 13 residues long. The CDR3 nucleotides are TGTGCCACCCGGACAGGGGGCCAAGAGACCCAGTACTTC. It yields the protein CATRTGGQETQYF.

This clone has just a few counts. The rearrangement uses TRBV4-1 and TRBJ1-2; D is possibly TRBD1 (5 bases). CDR1 MGHRA and CDR2 YSYEKL come from the germline V gene. V lost 3 bases to trimming and J lost 7 bases, with 18 bases between them. There are 15 residues in the CDR3. For the CDR3, the DNA is TGCGCCAGCAGCCATACGTCCCAAAGGGGTGGTGGCTACACCTTC. Its translation: CASSHTSQRGGGYTF.

V gene TRBV5-1 combines with J gene TRBJ2-5; 12 positions agree with TRBD2. The length of the CDR3 is 16 residues. The germline gives CDR1 SGHRS, CDR2 YFSETQ. With 6 bases clipped from V and 4 bases from J, the junction kept 10 bases outside the gene matches. CDR3 protein: CASTSRLAGVGETQYF. Written as DNA, the CDR3 is TGCGCCAGCACCTCTCGACTAGCGGGAGTTGGAGAGACCCAGTACTTC.